The 2 T cell receptor beta chains below come from one sample, sequenced in a study of blood T cell repertoires in COVID-19. Generated by immunoSEQ multiplex PCR, the TCRdb table keeps only in-frame clones and is missing some. Of 170,000 or so clones in the sample, approximately 90% were seen once. Sample: peripheral blood. The receptors were gathered from a man in his fifties or sixties with acute or convalescent COVID-19.

The chain couples TRBV9 to TRBJ1-1; 7 positions match TRBD1. The J segment lost 4 bases and the V segment lost 3 bases, leaving 6 bases of the junction unmatched. The CDR3 is made up of 14 amino acids. Germline V gene data show CDR1 as SGDLS and CDR2 as YYNGEE. CDR3 region: CASSADRVSTEAFF. CDR3 DNA: TGTGCCAGCAGCGCTGACAGGGTGAGCACTGAAGCTTTCTTT.

The V gene is TRBV7-8, the J gene TRBJ2-1, with TRBD2 as a possible D gene (8 bases). Trimming cost V 3 bases and J 7 bases, with 28 bases left between them. The CDR3 consists of 19 residues. The germline gives CDR1 SGHVS, CDR2 FQNEAQ. This CDR3 is CASSLRQGLSGSAGNEQFF. The CDR3 DNA sequence: TGTGCCAGCAGCTTGCGACAGGGTTTAAGCGGGAGTGCCGGTAATGAGCAGTTCTTC.